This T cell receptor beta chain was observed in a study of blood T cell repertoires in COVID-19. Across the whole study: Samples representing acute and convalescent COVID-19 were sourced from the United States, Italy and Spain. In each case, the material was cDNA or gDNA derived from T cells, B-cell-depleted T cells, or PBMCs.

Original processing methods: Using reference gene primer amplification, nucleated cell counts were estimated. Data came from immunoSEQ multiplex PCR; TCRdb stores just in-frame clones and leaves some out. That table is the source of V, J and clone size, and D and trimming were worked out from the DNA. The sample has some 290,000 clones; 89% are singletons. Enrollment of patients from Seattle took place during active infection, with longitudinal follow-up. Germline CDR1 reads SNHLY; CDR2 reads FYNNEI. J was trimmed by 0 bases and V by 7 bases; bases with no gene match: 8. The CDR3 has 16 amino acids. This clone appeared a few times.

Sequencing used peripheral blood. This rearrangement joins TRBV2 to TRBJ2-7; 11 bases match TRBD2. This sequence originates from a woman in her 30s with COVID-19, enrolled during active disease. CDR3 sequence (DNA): TGTGCCAGCAAACACACTAGCGGGGGCGACTCCTACGAGCAGTACTTC. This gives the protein CASKHTSGGDSYEQYF.